The rows below give T cell receptor beta chains drawn from one sample of a study of CD8 T cells in ankylosing spondylitis. TCRdb called the 5' RACE reads again in MiXCR, with one record for every CDR3 protein. The table has approximately 150,000 distinct CDR3 sequences, approximately 9.9% seen once. The sample comprised blood, either unsorted or a sorted T cell fraction (not recorded which). Source of these receptors: a female donor with ankylosing spondylitis or in good health (not recorded which). Both conserved end residues are part of each CDR3. D genes are given only for firm matches. Clone size is shown for a subset of rows, as once, few, many or a class of expanded clone.

j_call clone_size cdr3_length v_call d_call cdr3_aa cdr3_nt
TRBJ1-6 many 14 TRBV27 - CASSSDPVRTPLHF TGTGCCAGCAGTTCAGACCCAGTCAGGACACCCCTCCACTTT
TRBJ2-2 many 13 TRBV12-3/TRBV12-4 - CASTDGSTGELFF TGTGCCAGCACCGACGGGTCAACCGGGGAGCTGTTTTTT
TRBJ1-1 many 14 TRBV7-9 - CASSPTWANTEAFF TGTGCCAGCAGCCCGACATGGGCGAACACTGAAGCTTTCTTT
TRBJ2-7 few 12 TRBV7-9 - CASSSMRYEQYF TGTGCCAGCAGCTCCATGAGGTACGAGCAGTACTTC
TRBJ2-1 many 15 TRBV29-1 TRBD1 CSVFSRDSQYNEQFF TGCAGCGTTTTTTCTCGGGACAGCCAATACAATGAGCAGTTCTTC
TRBJ2-7 few 16 TRBV9 - CASSPWSSGGAYEQYF TGTGCCAGCAGCCCCTGGTCGAGTGGCGGTGCGTACGAGCAGTACTTC
TRBJ2-3 few 16 TRBV9 - CASSVSEGRSTDTQYF TGTGCCAGCAGCGTATCAGAGGGCCGTAGCACAGATACGCAGTATTTT
TRBJ1-1 - 13 TRBV28 - CASSLMRATEAFF TGTGCCAGCAGTTTGATGAGGGCAACTGAAGCTTTCTTT
TRBJ1-2 few 15 TRBV20-1 TRBD1 CSAGTGVKVDYGYTF TGCAGTGCAGGGACAGGGGTAAAAGTCGACTATGGCTACACCTTC
TRBJ2-3 few 16 TRBV9 - CASSVKAVPNTDTQYF TGTGCCAGCAGCGTTAAAGCGGTCCCTAACACAGATACGCAGTATTTT
TRBJ1-2 - 14 TRBV15 - CATSRWTQNYGYTF TGTGCCACCAGCAGGTGGACACAGAACTATGGCTACACCTTC
TRBJ2-3 many 11 TRBV7-8 TRBD2 CATAGGNTQYF TGTGCCACCGCGGGAGGGAATACGCAGTATTTT
TRBJ2-7 - 13 TRBV7-3 - CASSLGLRYEQYF TGTGCCAGCAGCTTAGGGTTGAGATACGAGCAGTACTTC
TRBJ1-1 - 13 TRBV24-1 - CATSAGVNTEAFF TGTGCCACCAGTGCAGGGGTGAACACTGAAGCTTTCTTT
TRBJ1-1 few 13 TRBV7-9 - CASNGGVNTEAFF TGTGCCAGCAACGGAGGGGTGAACACTGAAGCTTTCTTT
TRBJ2-1 - 18 TRBV12-3/TRBV12-4 - CTCSLAPGLDLTYNEQFF TGTACCTGCAGTTTAGCACCGGGGCTCGATCTTACCTACAATGAGCAGTTCTTC
TRBJ2-3 - 14 TRBV7-6 - CASSLLPYTDTQYF TGTGCCAGCAGCTTATTACCTTACACAGATACGCAGTATTTT
TRBJ2-1 - 16 TRBV14 TRBD2 CASSQLGLAGSNEQFF TGTGCCAGCAGCCAACTGGGACTAGCGGGTAGTAATGAGCAGTTCTTC
TRBJ2-7 - 16 TRBV7-6 TRBD1 CASSLASGTGGYEQYF TGTGCCAGCAGCTTAGCCTCCGGGACAGGGGGCTACGAGCAGTACTTC
TRBJ2-2 many 14 TRBV12-3/TRBV12-4 TRBD2 CASSLQLAGGELFF TGTGCCAGCAGTTTACAACTAGCGGGAGGGGAGCTGTTTTTT
TRBJ2-5 - 15 TRBV20-1 - CSARIRHRTEETQYF TGCAGTGCTAGAATCCGGCACCGAACCGAAGAGACCCAGTACTTC
TRBJ2-5 many 13 TRBV12-3/TRBV12-4 - CASSLGTFGTQYF TGTGCCAGCAGTTTAGGCACCTTCGGGACCCAGTACTTC
TRBJ2-1 - 15 TRBV20-1 TRBD2 CSASEGLATYNEQFF TGCAGTGCTAGCGAGGGACTAGCGACCTACAATGAGCAGTTCTTC
TRBJ2-2 - 17 TRBV9 TRBD2 CASRGEGTSGNTGELFF TGTGCCAGCAGGGGAGAGGGGACTAGCGGGAACACCGGGGAGCTGTTTTTT
TRBJ1-1 - 17 TRBV6-2/TRBV6-3 - CASSYSVLKSMNTEAFF TGTGCCAGCAGTTACTCAGTCCTTAAATCCATGAACACTGAAGCTTTCTTT
TRBJ2-3 - 14 TRBV4-3 TRBD2 CASSPGGNTDTQYF TGCGCCAGCAGCCCGGGGGGGAACACAGATACGCAGTATTTT
TRBJ2-1 many 16 TRBV2 - CASSDLFDPYWNEQFF TGTGCCAGCAGTGACTTGTTCGATCCCTATTGGAATGAGCAGTTCTTC
TRBJ1-5 - 15 TRBV6-2/TRBV6-3 - CASSRGTSHNQPQHF TGTGCCAGCAGCCGCGGGACCAGCCACAATCAGCCCCAGCATTTT
TRBJ2-1 few 17 TRBV6-2/TRBV6-3 TRBD2 CASSQLGLADLYNEQFF TGTGCCAGCAGCCAACTCGGACTAGCGGATTTATACAATGAGCAGTTCTTC
TRBJ2-5 - 16 TRBV12-3/TRBV12-4 - CASSFRLGGDQETQYF TGTGCCAGCAGCTTTCGATTGGGGGGCGACCAAGAGACCCAGTACTTC
TRBJ2-7 few 12 TRBV27 - CASGGAAYEQYF TGTGCCAGCGGGGGTGCCGCCTACGAGCAGTACTTC
TRBJ2-1 - 18 TRBV4-3 TRBD2 CASSQDVAGAYIYNEQFF TGCGCCAGCAGCCAAGACGTGGCGGGAGCGTATATATACAATGAGCAGTTCTTC
TRBJ1-6 - 15 TRBV27 - CASSYTGTWNSPLHF TGTGCCAGCAGTTACACCGGGACATGGAATTCACCCCTCCACTTT
TRBJ2-7 few 14 TRBV30 - CAWSPLDPLYEQYF TGTGCCTGGAGCCCACTCGATCCCCTCTACGAGCAGTACTTC
TRBJ1-4 few 14 TRBV28 - CASSLTGDGEKLFF TGTGCCAGCAGTTTAACGGGGGATGGTGAAAAACTGTTTTTT
TRBJ1-2 few 14 TRBV10-2 - CASSEYRSYYGYTF TGCGCCAGCAGTGAGTACAGGTCCTACTATGGCTACACCTTC
TRBJ2-2 - 18 TRBV21-1 - CASSKKLYGSPNTGELFF TGTGCCAGCAGCAAAAAGCTCTACGGGAGTCCGAACACCGGGGAGCTGTTTTTT
TRBJ2-1 once 15 TRBV29-1 - CSVEASWGLRNEQFF TGCAGCGTTGAAGCTAGTTGGGGCTTGAGGAATGAGCAGTTCTTC
TRBJ2-7 - 13 TRBV5-6 TRBD2 CASSFGTNYEQYF TGTGCCAGCAGCTTCGGGACTAACTACGAGCAGTACTTC
TRBJ2-1 few 16 TRBV4-3 TRBD2 CASSQEGSGSLYEQFF TGCGCCAGCAGCCAAGAAGGGAGCGGGAGTCTCTATGAGCAGTTCTTC
TRBJ1-4 - 15 TRBV15 - CAIGFPVATNEKLFF TGTGCCATCGGATTCCCCGTTGCAACTAATGAAAAACTGTTTTTT
TRBJ2-5 many 13 TRBV12-3/TRBV12-4 - CASSPQREETQYF TGTGCCAGCAGCCCCCAGCGGGAAGAGACCCAGTACTTC
TRBJ2-3 - 14 TRBV9 - CASSETGVTDTQYF TGTGCCAGCAGCGAGACAGGAGTCACAGATACGCAGTATTTT
TRBJ1-2 - 14 TRBV10-2 - CASSESIRGDGYTF TGCGCCAGCAGTGAGTCGATAAGGGGTGATGGCTACACCTTC
TRBJ2-3 - 14 TRBV12-3/TRBV12-4 - CASSSRTFSDTQYF TGTGCCAGCAGTTCCAGGACTTTCTCAGATACGCAGTATTTT
TRBJ1-5 many 15 TRBV12-3/TRBV12-4 - CASSLRENGNQPQHF TGTGCCAGCAGTTTGCGAGAGAATGGCAATCAGCCCCAGCATTTT
TRBJ1-3 many 16 TRBV9 - CASSVGVTGSGNTIYF TGTGCCAGCAGCGTAGGGGTTACCGGCTCTGGAAACACCATATATTTT
TRBJ1-2 many 17 TRBV20-1 - CSARDLGLREANYGYTF TGCAGTGCTAGAGATCTCGGCCTGAGAGAAGCTAACTATGGCTACACCTTC
TRBJ2-2 - 16 TRBV20-1 - CSARDRGLAVGGELFF TGCAGTGCTAGAGATAGGGGGCTAGCGGTCGGCGGGGAGCTGTTTTTT
TRBJ2-1 once 16 TRBV27 TRBD2 CAAGKVAGALGDEQFF TGTGCCGCGGGTAAAGTAGCGGGAGCCCTAGGGGATGAGCAGTTCTTC
TRBJ2-3 few 14 TRBV5-4 - CASTLWLSTDTQYF TGTGCCAGCACCCTATGGTTAAGCACAGATACGCAGTATTTT
TRBJ2-7 - 14 TRBV10-3 TRBD2 CAIRRLAGPYEQYF TGTGCCATCAGGAGACTAGCTGGTCCCTACGAGCAGTACTTC
TRBJ1-1 few 13 TRBV6-1 - CASKVLVNTEAFF TGTGCCAGCAAGGTATTGGTGAACACTGAAGCTTTCTTT
TRBJ2-5 - 12 TRBV7-9 - CASSDPLETQYF TGTGCCAGCAGCGACCCTTTAGAGACCCAGTACTTC
TRBJ2-1 many 14 TRBV20-1 - CSASPYSSYNEQFF TGCAGTGCTAGTCCATACAGCTCCTACAATGAGCAGTTCTTC
TRBJ2-7 few 14 TRBV7-9 TRBD2 CASSFTQAGYEQYF TGTGCCAGCAGCTTCACGCAAGCGGGGTACGAGCAGTACTTC
TRBJ2-5 - 14 TRBV24-1 - CATSEGTLEETQYF TGTGCCACCAGTGAGGGGACACTCGAAGAGACCCAGTACTTC
TRBJ2-3 - 14 TRBV6-1 - CASRGKPHTDTQYF TGTGCCAGCCGAGGGAAACCTCACACAGATACGCAGTATTTT